One and the same sample provided the 30 T cell receptor beta chains below, sequenced in a study of cytomegalovirus exposure and HLA in healthy donors. PCR primers comprised 60 Vbeta and 13 Jbeta primers. Profiled with immunoSEQ multiplex PCR; TCRdb holds only in-frame clones, not every one. The sample holds approximately 160,000 clones, 60% to 80% seen once. Sequencing was done on a sample of PBMCs. The receptors were sampled from a male donor in good health and CMV-seronegative.

The chain has TRBV13 and TRBJ1-2, with TRBD1 matching over 10 bases. The CDR3 is 17 residues long. CDR1 PRHDT and CDR2 FYEKMQ come from the germline V gene (reference sequence). V lost 5 bases, J lost 0 bases, and 9 bases stayed unmatched. Here the CDR3 DNA reads TGTGCCAGCAGCCGGGGGACAGGGGCCGCTACTAACTATGGCTACACCTTC. It is translated as CASSRGTGAATNYGYTF.

The chain carries TRBV9 and TRBJ2-1, with D perhaps matching TRBD2 (5 bases). V was shortened by 4 bases and J by 8 bases, with 13 bases between the two germline ends. The V gene's germline CDR1 is SGDLS and CDR2 YYNGEE. The CDR3 sequence is 13 residues long. This chain's CDR3 is CASSSSLNDEQFF. For the CDR3, the DNA is TGTGCCAGCAGCTCTAGCCTGAATGATGAGCAGTTCTTC.

This chain joins TRBV7-9 and TRBJ2-4; 7 positions match TRBD1. This CDR3 is 16 amino acids long. In germline, CDR1 is SEHNR, CDR2 FQNEAQ (reference sequence). Trimming took 3 bases from V and 0 from J; bases not matched to a gene: 5. CDR3 DNA sequence: TGTGCCAGCAGCTTCGGGACAGTATTAGCCAAAAACATTCAGTACTTC. Protein: CASSFGTVLAKNIQYF. Full variable domain (remainder filled in from reference TRBV7-9 and TRBJ2-4): DTGVSQNPRHKITKRGQNVTFRCDPISEHNRLYWYRQTLGQGPEFLTYFQNEAQLEKSRLLSDRFSAERPKGSFSTLEIQRTEQGDSAMYLCASSFGTVLAKNIQYFGAGTRLSVL.

This sequence joins TRBV27 and TRBJ1-3; tentatively, D is TRBD1 (6 bases). Germline V gene data show CDR1 as MNHEY and CDR2 as SMNVEV (reference sequence). V was cut by 5 bases and J by 0 bases, with 11 bases left in between. The CDR3 covers 15 residues. The DNA for the CDR3 is TGTGCCAGCAGTCCTACAGGGTTCTCTGGAAACACCATATATTTT. It specifies CASSPTGFSGNTIYF.

V is TRBV9 and J is TRBJ2-4; D remains ambiguous. This CDR3 is built from 17 residues. CDR1 SGDLS and CDR2 YYNGEE come from the germline V gene. With 3 bases removed from V and 1 base from J, the gap between germline ends came to 17 bases. This chain's CDR3 is CASSGSPNWRAKNIQYF. DNA for the CDR3: TGTGCCAGCAGCGGAAGTCCGAATTGGCGGGCCAAAAACATTCAGTACTTC.

This sequence joins TRBV28 and TRBJ2-3; D might be TRBD1 (6 bases). Deletions cut 2 bases from V and 0 bases from J, with 6 bases between. Germline-derived CDR1 and CDR2 are MDHEN and SYDVKM. The CDR3 contains 14 residues. CDR3 sequence (DNA): TGTGCCAGCAGTTTAAGGGGGAGCACAGATACGCAGTATTTT. It translates to CASSLRGSTDTQYF.

The chain carries TRBV11-2 and TRBJ2-2; D remains unclear. Germline assignment: CDR1 SGHAT and CDR2 FQNNGV. Trimming took 1 base from V and 5 from J, leaving 8 bases between them. This CDR3 region has 14 residues. The CDR3 region is CASSLGASTGELFF. The DNA of the CDR3 is TGTGCCAGCAGCTTAGGGGCGTCGACCGGGGAGCTGTTTTTT.

V is TRBV30 and J is TRBJ2-3, with D maybe TRBD1 (6 bases). V dropped 1 base and J dropped 2 bases, with 13 bases sitting between them. This CDR3 comprises 15 residues. CDR1 and CDR2 from the germline V gene are GTSNPN and SVGIG (reference sequence). CDR3 amino acids: CAWSAGQLLTDTQYF. The CDR3 DNA is TGTGCCTGGAGTGCCGGACAGCTACTCACAGATACGCAGTATTTT.

This clone was counted between two and nine times. The V and J genes are TRBV7-2 and TRBJ1-1; maybe TRBD1 (6 bases). V was clipped by 7 bases and J by 0 bases, with 12 bases between them. The CDR3 has 14 amino acids. The V gene's germline CDR1 is SGHTA and CDR2 FQGNSA. CDR3 in DNA: TGTGCCAGCACGAGGGGGGGGTTGAACACTGAAGCTTTCTTT. Its translation is CASTRGGLNTEAFF.

The V and J genes are TRBV28 and TRBJ2-7, with TRBD2 identical over 10 bases. Germline lookup yields CDR1 MDHEN and CDR2 SYDVKM. The CDR3 runs to 15 residues. Germline trimming cut 1 base from V and 6 bases from J; bases unmatched to any gene: 6. The CDR3 DNA reads as TGTGCCAGCAGTTTATTAGCTAGCGGGAGTCGCGAGCAGTACTTC. Protein sequence: CASSLLASGSREQYF.

The V and J genes are TRBV7-2 and TRBJ2-3; TRBD2 aligns across 12 bases. The CDR3 length is 16 residues. With 5 bases clipped from V and 4 bases from J, the junction kept 7 bases outside the gene matches. CDR1 and CDR2 from the germline V gene are SGHTA and FQGNSA. CDR3 loop: CASSPWTSGISDTQYF. The CDR3 DNA is TGTGCCAGCAGCCCCTGGACTAGCGGGATTTCAGATACGCAGTATTTT.

The chain carries TRBV30 and TRBJ1-2; 7 bases agree with TRBD1. This CDR3 is built from 13 residues. With 4 bases clipped from V and 4 bases from J, the junction kept 6 bases outside the gene matches. From germline, CDR1 is GTSNPN and CDR2 SVGIG (reference sequence). The CDR3 DNA sequence: TGTGCCTGGAAACCGGGACAGATCTATGGCTACACCTTC. The encoded protein is CAWKPGQIYGYTF.

The rearrangement uses TRBV10-3 and TRBJ1-4; possibly TRBD1 for D (6 bases). Germline V CDR1 and CDR2: ENHRY, SYGVKD. The CDR3 is made up of 14 amino acids. The V and J ends lost 7 bases and 4 bases respectively, with 13 bases between them. Here the CDR3 DNA reads TGTGCCATCAATGTAGGGGGTCTTAATGAAAAACTGTTTTTT. This encodes CAINVGGLNEKLFF.

V gene TRBV7-5 combines with J gene TRBJ1-2; TRBD1 is the table's D call, not checked against the DNA. TRBV7-5 is a listed pseudogene. The CDR3 runs to 14 residues. CDR3: CASSRDRGNYGYTF. The CDR3 bases are TGTGCCAGCAGCCGGGACAGGGGGAACTATGGCTACACCTTC.

J is TRBJ2-1 and V is TRBV19; D ambiguous. This CDR3 region has 15 residues. Trimming left V 7 bases short and J 7 bases short, with 20 bases between. CDR1 is LNHDA, CDR2 SQIVND, per germline (reference sequence). The CDR3 loop reads CASTPSRTGMNEQFF. Written as DNA, the CDR3 is TGTGCCAGTACCCCATCCCGAACGGGTATGAATGAGCAGTTCTTC. The full variable domain, completed using reference TRBV19 and TRBJ2-1, is DGGITQSPKYLFRKEGQNVTLSCEQNLNHDAMYWYRQDPGQGLRLIYYSQIVNDFQKGDIAEGYSVSREKKESFPLTVTSAQKNPTAFYLCASTPSRTGMNEQFFGPGTRLTVL.

The chain has TRBV6-6 and TRBJ2-5; D unclear. Germline lookup yields CDR1 MNHNY and CDR2 SVGAGI (reference sequence). Trimming cost V 1 base and J 4 bases, with 7 bases left between them. CDR3 length: 13 amino acids. The CDR3 region is CASSYFSLETQYF. The CDR3, as DNA: TGTGCCAGCAGTTACTTCAGTTTAGAGACCCAGTACTTC.

The V call is TRBV10-3, the J call TRBJ1-2; no firm D call. Germline values: CDR1 ENHRY, CDR2 SYGVKD. V lost 2 bases and J lost 4, with 5 bases in between. The CDR3 contains 12 residues. The CDR3: CAISEQIYGYTF. The CDR3 DNA reads as TGTGCCATCAGTGAGCAGATCTATGGCTACACCTTC.

This clone occurred once. The rearrangement uses TRBV6-1 and TRBJ1-5, with D possibly matching TRBD1 (5 bases). With 6 bases removed from V and 5 bases from J, the gap between germline ends came to 11 bases. The germline gives CDR1 MNHNS, CDR2 SASEGT. The length of the CDR3 is 13 residues. CDR3: CASSQDTYQPQHF. CDR3 in DNA: TGTGCCAGCAGCCAGGACACGTATCAGCCCCAGCATTTT.

V usage is TRBV7-9 and J usage is TRBJ1-6, with D unresolved. This CDR3 spans 15 amino acids. The V and J ends lost 2 bases and 0 bases respectively, with 5 bases between them. Germline CDR1 reads SEHNR; CDR2 reads FQNEAQ (reference sequence). The CDR3 protein is CASSLRSSYNSPLHF. The CDR3 DNA reads TGTGCCAGCAGCTTAAGGAGCTCCTATAATTCACCCCTCCACTTT.

The chain recombines TRBV7-3 with TRBJ1-3, with D uncertain. The CDR3 spans 13 residues. Trimming shortened V by 5 bases and J by 0 bases, and 5 bases separated the two germline ends. Germline V CDR1 and CDR2: SGHTA, FQGTGA. The CDR3: CASSPGSGNTIYF. The CDR3 nucleotides are TGTGCCAGCAGCCCCGGCTCTGGAAACACCATATATTTT.

This clone was found once. V is TRBV7-2 and J is TRBJ2-2; tentatively, D is TRBD1 (5 bases). V was cut by 2 bases and J by 6 bases, with 13 bases left in between. Per the germline V gene, CDR1 is SGHTA and CDR2 is FQGNSA. This CDR3 region has 15 residues. CDR3 residues: CASSLRGKNAGELFF. As DNA, the CDR3 is TGTGCCAGCAGCTTAAGGGGAAAAAATGCCGGGGAGCTGTTTTTT.

The chain carries TRBV28 and TRBJ2-7; the match to TRBD1 covers 8 bases. J was trimmed by 3 bases and V by 8 bases; bases with no gene match: 6. CDR1 and CDR2 (germline): MDHEN, SYDVKM. The CDR3 contains 13 residues. The CDR3 region has the DNA TGTGCCAGCGGTCAGGGGGCCGTCTACGAGCAGTACTTC. Protein: CASGQGAVYEQYF.

Here the CDR3 reads CAWKTQETQYF. CDR3 coding DNA: TGTGCCTGGAAGACTCAAGAGACCCAGTACTTC. The V gene is TRBV30, the J gene TRBJ2-5; no reliable D call. Between the trimmed V and J ends, which lost 4 bases and 2 bases, there was a span of 5 bases. Germline CDR1 is GTSNPN and CDR2 is SVGIG (reference sequence). There are 11 residues in the CDR3. The full variable domain, its missing parts supplied by reference TRBV30 and TRBJ2-5, is SQTIHQWPATLVQPVGSPLSLECTVEGTSNPNLYWYRQAAGRGLQLLFYSVGIGQISSEVPQNLSASRPQDRQFILSSKKLLLSDSGFYLCAWKTQETQYFGPGTRLLVL.

The sample holds one count of this clone. This chain connects TRBV15 to TRBJ1-5, with a tentative D call TRBD1 (5 bases). This CDR3 has 13 amino acids. Trimming removed 8 bases from V and 1 base from J, with 9 bases in between. Germline CDR1 and CDR2: LNHNV and YYDKDF (reference sequence). The CDR3 loop is CATGGDSNQPQHF. CDR3 nucleotides: TGTGCCACCGGCGGGGACAGCAATCAGCCCCAGCATTTT.

Only one count was recorded for this clone. V gene TRBV6-5 combines with J gene TRBJ1-2; weak D call: TRBD1 (5 bases). This CDR3 contains 14 residues. The V gene lost 3 bases and the J gene lost 5 bases, with 13 bases spanning the gap. Germline V gene lookup returns CDR1 MNHEY and CDR2 SVGAGI. DNA for the CDR3: TGTGCCAGCAGTTATGGGGCAGGAGATTATGGCTACACCTTC. This gives the protein CASSYGAGDYGYTF.

The J gene is TRBJ1-3, the V gene TRBV5-1; maybe TRBD1 (6 bases). Trimming cost V 7 bases and J 4 bases, with 12 bases left between them. Looked up from germline, CDR1 is SGHRS and CDR2 is YFSETQ. The CDR3 loop spans 13 amino acids. As DNA, the CDR3 is TGCGCCAGCTCGACAGGCATCGGAAACACCATATATTTT. Translated, it gives CASSTGIGNTIYF.

This chain uses TRBV7-2 with TRBJ2-7; D is undetermined. The V gene lost 4 bases and the J gene lost 9 bases, with 13 bases spanning the gap. This CDR3 contains 12 residues. In germline, CDR1 is SGHTA, CDR2 FQGNSA. The CDR3 region is CASSYGAMGQYF. CDR3 DNA sequence: TGTGCCAGCAGCTACGGAGCAATGGGGCAGTACTTC.

The genes are TRBV9 and TRBJ2-6; D may be TRBD2 (6 bases). V was trimmed by 3 bases and J by 2 bases, leaving 12 bases between them. Germline loops: CDR1 SGDLS, CDR2 YYNGEE. This CDR3 contains 16 residues. The CDR3 reads CASSALWGAGANVLTF. The CDR3 DNA reads TGTGCCAGCAGCGCCCTTTGGGGGGCTGGGGCCAACGTCCTGACTTTC.

CDR3 residues: CASSPPSTDTQYF. The CDR3 DNA sequence: TGTGCCAGCAGTCCCCCCTCCACAGATACGCAGTATTTT. The J gene is TRBJ2-3, the V gene TRBV7-2; no reliable D call. Germline V CDR1 and CDR2: SGHTA, FQGNSA. Trimming shortened V by 6 bases and J by 2 bases, and 9 bases separated the two germline ends. The length of the CDR3 is 13 residues. Full variable domain (outside the CDR3, taken from reference TRBV7-2 and TRBJ2-3): GAGVSQSPSNKVTEKGKDVELRCDPISGHTALYWYRQSLGQGLEFLIYFQGNSAPDKSGLPSDRFSAERTGGSVSTLTIQRTQQEDSAVYLCASSPPSTDTQYFGPGTRLTVL.

The gene calls are TRBV6-6 and TRBJ2-3, with TRBD2 identical over 9 bases. The CDR3 has 14 amino acids. Germline CDR1 reads MNHNY; CDR2 reads SVGAGI (reference sequence). Germline trimming cut 6 bases from V and 5 bases from J; bases unmatched to any gene: 6. The DNA of the CDR3 is TGTGCCAGCAGAAGCGGGGGGACCGGAGATACGCAGTATTTT. It codes for CASRSGGTGDTQYF.